One sample yielded the 27 T cell receptor beta chains listed below, sequenced in a study of blood T cell repertoires in COVID-19 (dated by TCRdb to the early 2020s). The library was obtained by the immunoSEQ multiplex PCR assay. TCRdb limited this immuneACCESS table to in-frame rearrangements with V and J called. A share of clones is missing; checked studies link under half to unresolved V genes, and the rest is unexplained. The sample yields over 200,000 clones; approximately 90% were counted once. The top ten clonotypes cover approximately 2.6% of the sample. The sequencing sample was made of peripheral blood. These TCRs come from a man aged 30-40 years with COVID-19, enrolled during active disease.

J is TRBJ1-5 and V is TRBV19, with 9 bases identical to TRBD1. The V gene end was trimmed by 6 bases and the J gene end by 3 bases; junction bases not matched to a gene: 6. The length of the CDR3 is 15 residues. Germline V gene lookup returns CDR1 LNHDA and CDR2 SQIVND (reference sequence). The CDR3 nucleotides read TGTGCCAGTAGCGTACAGGGGGCAACCAATCAGCCCCAGCATTTT. This gives the protein CASSVQGATNQPQHF.

The chain is built from TRBV7-2 and TRBJ2-5, with 10 bases matching TRBD2. The CDR3 spans 14 residues. Germline V gene data show CDR1 as SGHTA and CDR2 as FQGNSA. J lost 11 bases, V lost 1 base, and 7 bases had no gene match. The CDR3: CASSLGLAGVAQYF. In DNA, the CDR3 is TGTGCCAGCAGCTTAGGGCTAGCGGGGGTTGCTCAGTACTTC.

The chain recombines TRBV27 with TRBJ2-1; 7 bases match TRBD1. From germline, CDR1 is MNHEY and CDR2 SMNVEV (reference sequence). The length of the CDR3 is 16 residues. V lost 4 bases to trimming and J lost 7 bases; unmatched junction nucleotides: 13. CDR3 coding DNA: TGTGCCAGCAGTTCCCACGACAGGGTTTACGGGAATGAGCAGTTCTTC. It specifies CASSSHDRVYGNEQFF.

The rearrangement uses TRBV7-2 and TRBJ2-1; TRBD2 agrees at 7 bases. This CDR3 has 13 amino acids. After removal of 2 bases from V and 9 bases from J, the junction contained 4 bases not matched to a gene. The V gene's germline CDR1 is SGHTA and CDR2 FQGNSA. CDR3: CASSLSREGEQFF. CDR3 in DNA: TGTGCCAGCAGCTTAAGTAGGGAGGGTGAGCAGTTCTTC.

V is TRBV7-9 and J is TRBJ2-5, with 12 bases aligning to TRBD2. V was clipped by 5 bases and J by 9 bases; unmatched bases: 10. The CDR3 spans 15 residues. Germline values: CDR1 SEHNR, CDR2 FQNEAQ (reference sequence). DNA for the CDR3: TGTGCCAGCAGCAGACTAGCGGGAGTGTTAAAGGCCCAGTACTTC. This encodes CASSRLAGVLKAQYF.

The rearrangement uses TRBV9 and TRBJ1-4; D is perhaps TRBD1 (5 bases). The germline CDR1 and CDR2 sequences are SGDLS and YYNGEE. This CDR3 spans 15 amino acids. V lost 3 bases to trimming and J lost 3 bases, with 12 bases between them. The CDR3 nucleotides read TGTGCCAGCAGCGAAGGTGGGGCGGCTAATGAAAAACTGTTTTTT. This codes for CASSEGGAANEKLFF.

V usage is TRBV7-9 and J usage is TRBJ1-5; D is perhaps TRBD1 (5 bases). The CDR3 is 12 amino acids. Germline V gives CDR1 SEHNR, CDR2 FQNEAQ (reference sequence). Trimming cost V 5 bases and J 7 bases, with 9 bases left between them. DNA for the CDR3: TGTGCCAGCAGCCGCGGGACCCAGCCCCAGCATTTT. Residues: CASSRGTQPQHF.

The chain employs TRBV12-5 and TRBJ2-2; D is undetermined. Germline V gene lookup returns CDR1 LGHNT and CDR2 FRNRAP. The CDR3 spans 17 residues. The V end lost 0 bases, the J end lost 4 bases, and 15 bases lay between the germline ends. The CDR3 nucleotides are TGTGCTAGTGGTTTGGTACGTGTACAGTCTTCCACCGGGGAGCTGTTTTTT. Translated, it gives CASGLVRVQSSTGELFF.

V is TRBV4-2 and J is TRBJ2-7; perhaps TRBD1 as D (5 bases). Looked up from germline, CDR1 is LGHNA and CDR2 is YNFKEQ. Trimming removed 3 bases at V and 5 bases at J, with 11 bases between. CDR3 length equals 13 residues. The CDR3 is CASSQFQGNEQYF. CDR3 in DNA: TGTGCCAGCAGCCAGTTCCAGGGCAACGAGCAGTACTTC.

The V gene is TRBV5-4, the J gene TRBJ1-1; no definite D call. The V and J ends lost 1 base and 6 bases respectively, with 7 bases between them. The CDR3 has 12 amino acids. Germline CDR1 SGHNT, CDR2 YYREEE (reference sequence). The CDR3 DNA sequence: TGTGCCAGCAGCTTGTTTGAGTCTGAAGCTTTCTTT. This sequence encodes CASSLFESEAFF. Supplemented by reference TRBV5-4 and TRBJ1-1, the full variable domain reads ETGVTQSPTHLIKTRGQQVTLRCSSQSGHNTVSWYQQALGQGPQFIFQYYREEENGRGNFPPRFSGLQFPNYSSELNVNALELDDSALYLCASSLFESEAFFGQGTRLTVV.

V gene TRBV6-5 combines with J gene TRBJ1-4; 7 positions match TRBD1. The CDR3 has 14 residues. Germline-derived CDR1 and CDR2 are MNHEY and SVGAGI. V shed 4 bases, J shed 8 bases, and the junction held 7 bases outside the gene matches. The CDR3, as DNA: TGTGCCAGCAGTTCCGGACAGGAGGGAGAAAAACTGTTTTTT. Its translation is CASSSGQEGEKLFF.

The chain links TRBV3-1 (or the pseudogene TRBV3-2) to TRBJ1-3; no reliable D call. CDR3 length: 13 residues. CDR1 is LGHDT and CDR2 is YNNKEL in the germline V gene (reference sequence). Trimming removed 4 bases from V and 2 bases from J, with 6 bases in between. The DNA for the CDR3 is TGTGCCAGCAGCCCACTCCCTGGAAACACCATATATTTT. Translating gives CASSPLPGNTIYF.

The chain is built from TRBV7-3 and TRBJ2-3; D may be TRBD1 (6 bases). V gave up 1 base and J gave up 6 bases, with 11 bases separating them. Germline CDR1 is SGHTA and CDR2 is FQGTGA. CDR3 size: 14 residues. CDR3: CASSLIQGPDTQYF. The CDR3 DNA reads as TGTGCCAGCAGCTTAATTCAGGGGCCGGATACGCAGTATTTT.

The chain uses TRBV28 and TRBJ2-3; D uncertain. Germline V gene data show CDR1 as MDHEN and CDR2 as SYDVKM. V shed 2 bases and J shed 0 bases, with 12 bases lying between them. The CDR3 contains 16 residues. The CDR3 sequence: CASSLVRPHSTDTQYF. The CDR3 coding sequence is TGTGCCAGCAGTTTAGTGAGGCCACATAGCACAGATACGCAGTATTTT.

The rearrangement links TRBV6-5 to TRBJ1-2; D may be TRBD1 (5 bases). Germline V gene lookup returns CDR1 MNHEY and CDR2 SVGAGI. V lost 2 bases to trimming and J lost 5 bases, with 15 bases between them. The CDR3 sequence is 15 residues long. The CDR3 DNA is TGTGCCAGCAGTTACACCTTGGGGCAGGGATATGGCTACACCTTC. Translating gives CASSYTLGQGYGYTF.

The chain is built from TRBV28 and TRBJ2-7, with D possibly being TRBD2 (5 bases). The germline gives CDR1 MDHEN, CDR2 SYDVKM. Trimming took 2 bases from V and 1 from J, leaving 9 bases between them. The CDR3 length is 14 residues. CDR3 region: CASSLEGLSYEQYF. The CDR3 region has the DNA TGTGCCAGCAGTTTAGAGGGCCTTTCCTACGAGCAGTACTTC.

The chain combines TRBV18 with TRBJ1-1; D ambiguous. V was clipped by 2 bases and J by 5 bases, with 6 bases between them. The germline V gene has CDR1 KGHSH and CDR2 LQKENI. The CDR3 runs to 12 residues. CDR3 DNA sequence: TGTGCCAGCTCACCAGCGGGGACTGAAGCTTTCTTT. Translation: CASSPAGTEAFF.

This sequence joins TRBV6-6 and TRBJ1-5; TRBD1 agrees at 12 bases. The CDR3 totals 15 residues. V dropped 6 bases and J dropped 4; count of bases not matched to a gene: 4. Germline CDR1 is MNHNY and CDR2 is SVGAGI (reference sequence). CDR3 residues: CASRGTGGLNQPQHF. The DNA for the CDR3 is TGTGCCAGCAGAGGGACAGGGGGCCTTAATCAGCCCCAGCATTTT.

The V gene is TRBV28, the J gene TRBJ2-7; 9 bases are a match to TRBD1. Trimming took 2 bases from V and 1 from J; bases not matched to a gene: 3. The CDR3 sequence is 15 residues long. From germline, CDR1 is MDHEN and CDR2 SYDVKM. CDR3 coding DNA: TGTGCCAGCAGTTTAGGGGGGACAGGGTCCTACGAGCAGTACTTC. Protein sequence: CASSLGGTGSYEQYF.

The gene calls are TRBV7-3 and TRBJ2-3; D is perhaps TRBD2 (5 bases). Germline CDR1 is SGHTA and CDR2 is FQGTGA. The CDR3 is made up of 14 amino acids. Between the trimmed V and J ends, which lost 2 bases and 3 bases, there was a span of 9 bases. This CDR3 is CASSLRGMTDTQYF. CDR3 nucleotides: TGTGCCAGCAGCTTACGAGGGATGACAGATACGCAGTATTTT.

The V call is TRBV7-2, the J call TRBJ2-5; the D gene is possibly TRBD2 (6 bases). This CDR3 contains 14 residues. V lost 9 bases and J 3 bases, leaving 17 bases between the germline ends. In germline, CDR1 is SGHTA, CDR2 FQGNSA. The CDR3 DNA reads as TGTGCCAGTGCCCAAAAAGGAGGGAAAGAGACCCAGTACTTC. Protein: CASAQKGGKETQYF.

J is TRBJ2-1 and V is TRBV29-1; maybe TRBD2 (6 bases). Germline lookup yields CDR1 SQVTM and CDR2 ANQGSEA. The ends were cut back, 3 bases at V and 3 bases at J, with 12 bases in the middle. The CDR3 consists of 14 residues. The CDR3 nucleotides read TGCAGCGTTGACGCGGGGCGGGTCTACAATGAGCAGTTCTTC. This codes for CSVDAGRVYNEQFF.

This clone was seen just once. The genes are TRBV27 and TRBJ2-2; tentatively, D is TRBD1 (5 bases). Germline V gives CDR1 MNHEY, CDR2 SMNVEV (reference sequence). The CDR3 contains 15 residues. The ends were cut back, 5 bases at V and 4 bases at J, with 14 bases in the middle. The CDR3: CASSGVGALTGELFF. Here the CDR3 DNA reads TGTGCCAGCAGTGGGGTAGGGGCACTCACCGGGGAGCTGTTTTTT.

V and J are TRBV5-6 and TRBJ1-2; D is possibly TRBD1 (5 bases). The germline V and J ends were trimmed by 0 bases and 0 bases, with 12 bases remaining between them. The CDR3 has 16 amino acids. Germline CDR1 is SGHDT and CDR2 is YYEEEE. The CDR3 reads CASSLGSGVSNYGYTF. The CDR3 DNA sequence: TGTGCCAGCAGCTTGGGTTCGGGGGTCTCTAACTATGGCTACACCTTC.

This rearrangement joins TRBV25-1 to TRBJ1-4, with D tentatively TRBD1 (6 bases). Germline assignment: CDR1 MGHDK and CDR2 SYGVNS. The CDR3 runs 18 residues. Trimming removed 6 bases at V and 0 bases at J, with 20 bases between. The CDR3 is CASSLSGTPWSTNEKLFF. The CDR3 nucleotides are TGTGCCAGCAGCCTTTCCGGGACACCTTGGTCAACTAATGAAAAACTGTTTTTT.

V and J are TRBV4-3 and TRBJ1-2; TRBD1 matches 7 bases. J gave up 6 bases and V 5 bases, and 3 bases lay outside the gene matches. Germline lookup yields CDR1 LGHNA and CDR2 YSLEER. The CDR3 totals 12 residues. The CDR3 DNA sequence: TGCGCCAGCAGCTTCCAGGGGGATGGCTACACCTTC. Amino acids: CASSFQGDGYTF.

The V gene is TRBV7-2, the J gene TRBJ1-4; 10 bases are shared with TRBD1. The CDR3 covers 14 residues. Germline V lookup: CDR1 SGHTA, CDR2 FQGNSA. Trimming removed 5 bases from V and 6 bases from J; junction bases left unmatched: 3. The CDR3 coding sequence is TGTGCCAGCAGCCAGGACAGGGGGTATGAAAAACTGTTTTTT. Protein: CASSQDRGYEKLFF.